These 7 T cell receptor beta chains originate from one sample sequenced in a study of CD8 T cells in Susac syndrome. Roughly 0.45 to 1 ug RNA was reverse transcribed with random hexamers. A single record per CDR3 protein comes from TCRdb applying MiXCR to the immunoSEQ multiplex PCR reads. The sample includes under 200,000 distinct CDR3 sequences, 90% to 95% seen only once; the top ten take approximately 0.09%. The sample consisted of CD4+ T cells from PBMCs. These receptors originate from a human donor with Susac syndrome.

The chain links TRBV18 to TRBJ2-7; TRBD2 matches 10 bases. CDR1 and CDR2 from the germline V gene are KGHSH and LQKENI. J gave up 3 bases and V 5 bases, and 4 bases lay outside the gene matches. The CDR3 is 14 residues long. The CDR3 coding sequence is TGTGCCAGCTCAGATACTAGCGGGAACTACGAGCAGTACTTC. Amino acids: CASSDTSGNYEQYF.

This sequence joins TRBV4-1 and TRBJ2-3; D is unresolved. V gave up 0 bases and J gave up 2 bases, with 9 bases separating them. The germline CDR1 and CDR2 sequences are MGHRA and YSYEKL. The CDR3 covers 15 residues. CDR3 sequence: CASSQERYDTDTQYF. In nucleotides, the CDR3 is TGCGCCAGCAGCCAAGAAAGGTACGACACAGATACGCAGTATTTT.

This sequence joins TRBV27 and TRBJ2-5, with D perhaps TRBD2 (5 bases). V was shortened by 5 bases and J by 5 bases, with 15 bases between the two germline ends. Germline V gives CDR1 MNHEY, CDR2 SMNVEV (reference sequence). The CDR3 contains 14 residues. The CDR3 DNA reads TGTGCCAGCAGTACCCACACTAGTCGCGAGACCCAGTACTTC. Its translation is CASSTHTSRETQYF.

This clonotype was counted a single time. The V call is TRBV24-1, the J call TRBJ2-2; 7 bases map to TRBD2. Germline V gives CDR1 KGHDR, CDR2 SFDVKD. CDR3 size: 16 residues. V dropped 5 bases and J dropped 3; count of bases not matched to a gene: 8. This CDR3 reads CATSGAAGYDTGELFF. The CDR3 nucleotides are TGTGCCACCAGTGGTGCAGCGGGGTATGACACCGGGGAGCTGTTTTTT.

The chain has TRBV25-1 and TRBJ2-1; D may correspond to TRBD1 or TRBD2 (5 bases each). Trimming took off 3 bases at V and 2 bases at J, with 8 bases between the two ends. Germline V gene lookup returns CDR1 MGHDK and CDR2 SYGVNS. The CDR3 has 14 amino acids. CDR3 loop: CASSEGRAYNEQFF. Written as DNA, the CDR3 is TGTGCCAGCAGTGAGGGACGCGCCTACAATGAGCAGTTCTTC.

The rearrangement joins TRBV20-1 to TRBJ1-2; TRBD1 matches at 7 bases. Trimming took 1 base from V and 2 from J; bases not matched to a gene: 4. The CDR3 extends over 14 amino acids. Germline V lookup: CDR1 DFQATT, CDR2 SNEGSKA (reference sequence). CDR3 region: CSARAQGENYGYTF. CDR3 in DNA: TGCAGTGCTAGAGCGCAGGGGGAAAACTATGGCTACACCTTC.

The chain employs TRBV9 and TRBJ2-1; D assignment may be TRBD1 or TRBD2 (5 bases each). V was shortened by 1 base and J by 0 bases, with 8 bases between the two germline ends. Germline-derived CDR1 and CDR2 are SGDLS and YYNGEE. The CDR3 covers 15 residues. The CDR3 DNA sequence: TGTGCCAGCAGCGTATCTGGGGGCTCCTACAATGAGCAGTTCTTC. This encodes CASSVSGGSYNEQFF.